This is a list of T cell receptor beta chains from one sample in a study of T cell responses to AZD1222 COVID-19 vaccine. Assay used: immunoSEQ multiplex PCR; TCRdb lists only in-frame clones, some missing. The table shows 70,000 to 85,000 clones, with roughly four fifths occurring only once. Sequenced here: peripheral blood, sampled 28 days after the second AZD1222 dose. The receptors originated from an adult who received the AZD1222 COVID-19 vaccine. CDR3s include the opening cysteine and the closing phenylalanine or tryptophan. D genes are given only for firm matches. Some rows have no size entry. The others give once, few or many, or a class for an expanded clone.

>NA|TRBV5-6|TRBJ1-1|NA
TGTGCCAGCAGCCGGACTTTGAACACTGAAGCTTTCTTT
CASSRTLNTEAFF
>NA|TRBV4-1|TRBJ2-7|NA
TGCGCCAGCAGCCACTTAGGACGGATGTACGAGCAGTACTTC
CASSHLGRMYEQYF
>NA|TRBV21-1|TRBJ2-2|NA
TGTGCCAGCACCAAAGTTAAGGGGGAAAACACCGGGGAGCTGTTTTTT
CASTKVKGENTGELFF
>NA|TRBV11-3|TRBJ2-1|TRBD2
TGTGCCAGCAGCTTCTACTCTAGCGGACAAGGCTCCTACAATGAGCAGTTCTTC
CASSFYSSGQGSYNEQFF
>NA|TRBV7-2|TRBJ1-5|NA
TGTGCCAGCAGCTTGGCCGGTCAGCCCCAGCATTTT
CASSLAGQPQHF
>NA|TRBV30|TRBJ1-1|TRBD1
TGTGCCTGGAGTGCGGACAGGGTGAACACTGAAGCTTTCTTT
CAWSADRVNTEAFF
>NA|TRBV10-1|TRBJ1-3|NA
TGCGCCAGCACCTCACGGAACACCATATATTTT
CASTSRNTIYF
>NA|TRBV14|TRBJ1-2|NA
TGTGCCAGCAGCCAAGGGCAGAACTATGGCTACACCTTC
CASSQGQNYGYTF
>NA|TRBV23-1|TRBJ2-4|NA
TGCGCCAGCATCCAACGGGGGGCCAAAAACATTCAGTACTTC
CASIQRGAKNIQYF
>NA|TRBV30|TRBJ2-7|TRBD2
TGTGCCTGGAGTGGTGTAGCGGGTTACGAGCAGTACTTC
CAWSGVAGYEQYF
>NA|TRBV30|TRBJ1-1|NA
TGTGCCTGGACCCATCCGGGGGGCACTGAAGCTTTCTTT
CAWTHPGGTEAFF
>NA|TRBV7-2|TRBJ2-7|NA
TGTGCCAGCAGCTTGGCCCTACCCCCCTACGAGCAGTACTTC
CASSLALPPYEQYF
>NA|TRBV28|TRBJ2-3|NA
TGTGCCAGCAGTCCCCCGAAGGGTACAGATACGCAGTATTTT
CASSPPKGTDTQYF
>NA|TRBV9|TRBJ1-2|TRBD1
TGTGCCAGCACCTCCAGAGGGGGCGATGGCTACACCTTC
CASTSRGGDGYTF
>NA|TRBV21-1|TRBJ2-3|NA
TGTGCCAGCAGCGTCCGGGACAGGGGCGAAGGCGTCACCAACGATACGCAGTATTTT
CASSVRDRGEGVTNDTQYF
>NA|TRBV7-9|TRBJ2-5|NA
TGTGCCAGCAGCTTAGGGGCCGGGGAGACCCAGTACTTC
CASSLGAGETQYF
>NA|TRBV6-5|TRBJ2-1|NA
TGTGCCAGCAGGGGGAGTCTACAGGGATACAATGAGCAGTTCTTC
CASRGSLQGYNEQFF
>NA|TRBV28|TRBJ1-6|TRBD1
TGTGCCAGCAGTTTCGTGGGACAGCATAATTCACCCCTCCACTTT
CASSFVGQHNSPLHF
>NA|TRBV2|TRBJ2-2|TRBD2
TGTGCCAGCAGTTTAGCGGGAGGCACCGGGGAGCTGTTTTTT
CASSLAGGTGELFF
>NA|TRBV9|TRBJ2-2|NA
TGTGCCAGCAGCAGGGGCCGGGCGGCCGGGGAGCTGTTTTTT
CASSRGRAAGELFF
>once|TRBV7-9|TRBJ1-1|TRBD1
TGTGCCAGCAGCCTTGTCGCAGGGGGCCGAACTGAAGCTTTCTTT
CASSLVAGGRTEAFF
>NA|TRBV4-2|TRBJ1-5|NA
TGTGCCAGCAGCCAAGAACGGGGACAGCCCCAGCATTTT
CASSQERGQPQHF
>NA|TRBV4-3|TRBJ2-7|TRBD2
TGCGCCAGCAGCCAGGAGCTAAGCGGGAGGGCTTACGAGCAGTACTTC
CASSQELSGRAYEQYF
>NA|TRBV19|TRBJ1-1|NA
TGTGCCAGTAGTATGGGGGTTTTGACTGAAGCTTTCTTT
CASSMGVLTEAFF
>NA|TRBV7-8|TRBJ1-2|NA
TGTGCCAGCAGCTTAGTAGGGACGGATTATGGCTACACCTTC
CASSLVGTDYGYTF
>NA|TRBV7-2|TRBJ1-2|NA
TGTGCCAGCAGCTTATCGGTGACAGTCTATGGCTACACCTTC
CASSLSVTVYGYTF
>NA|TRBV11-3|TRBJ1-1|NA
TGTGCCAGCAGCTTAGGAGACCAGGGGGAAGCTTTCTTT
CASSLGDQGEAFF
>NA|TRBV5-4|TRBJ1-6|NA
TGTGCCAGCAGCTTGGGAGGCGCCGGAAATTCACCCCTCCACTTT
CASSLGGAGNSPLHF
>NA|TRBV7-2|TRBJ2-6|TRBD2
TGTGCCAGCAGCAGGGAGGGTGGACTGAGCCTCTCTGGGGCCAACGTCCTGACTTTC
CASSREGGLSLSGANVLTF
>NA|TRBV19|TRBJ1-2|NA
TGTGCCAGTAGTCCACAAGTGACCCTAATATACCTCTATGGCTACACCTTC
CASSPQVTLIYLYGYTF
>NA|TRBV27|TRBJ1-6|NA
TGTGCCAGCAGTTTATCGGGGATTTATTCACCCCTCCACTTT
CASSLSGIYSPLHF
>NA|TRBV30|TRBJ1-2|NA
TGTGCCTGGAGTAGGGGTGGAGGCTACACCTTC
CAWSRGGGYTF
>NA|TRBV28|TRBJ2-3|TRBD2
TGTGCCAGCAGTCAGACTAGCGGCCTCACAGATACGCAGTATTTT
CASSQTSGLTDTQYF
>NA|TRBV25-1|TRBJ2-5|TRBD2
TGTGCCAGCAGTGAAGTGGGTTCTAGCGGCACCGAGACCCAGTACTTC
CASSEVGSSGTETQYF
>NA|TRBV28|TRBJ2-3|TRBD2
TGTGCCAGCAGTGGACTAGCGGGACTCTTAATCAGGGATACGCAGTATTTT
CASSGLAGLLIRDTQYF
>few|TRBV7-2|TRBJ1-1|NA
TGTGCCAGCAGCTTAGCGGCAGGCACTGAAGCTTTCTTT
CASSLAAGTEAFF
>NA|TRBV28|TRBJ1-1|TRBD1
TGTGCCAGCAGAGACAGGGTTGGGAACACTGAAGCTTTCTTT
CASRDRVGNTEAFF
>NA|TRBV5-4|TRBJ2-7|NA
TGTGCCAGCAGCTTAGGAGCGGAAACTTACGAGCAGTACTTC
CASSLGAETYEQYF
>once|TRBV25-1|TRBJ2-5|TRBD2
TGTGCCAGCAGTGGCATAGCGGGAAAGACCCAGTACTTC
CASSGIAGKTQYF
>NA|TRBV21-1|TRBJ1-5|NA
TGTGCCAGCAGCAAAATTTCTCGGACAGGCAATCAGCCCCAGCATTTT
CASSKISRTGNQPQHF
>NA|TRBV6-5|TRBJ1-3|TRBD1
TGTGCCAGCAGTAGGGACAGCCTCTCTGGAAACACCATATATTTT
CASSRDSLSGNTIYF
>NA|TRBV19|TRBJ2-5|NA
TGTGCCAGGCTACGGGATTCAATACGGGAGACCCAGTACTTC
CARLRDSIRETQYF
>NA|TRBV7-2|TRBJ1-1|NA
TGTGCCAGCAGTCCCCGAGGAGGGGTGGGAACTGAAGCTTTCTTT
CASSPRGGVGTEAFF
>NA|TRBV27|TRBJ1-1|NA
TGTGCCAGCAGTTTGTCCCCAGGGATGACTGAAGCTTTCTTT
CASSLSPGMTEAFF
>NA|TRBV2|TRBJ2-5|TRBD2
TGTGCCAGCACCGGACTAGCGGTAGGGGAGACCCAGTACTTC
CASTGLAVGETQYF